The 20 T cell receptor beta chains below all came from one sample that was sequenced in a study of blood T cell repertoires in COVID-19. Method: immunoSEQ multiplex PCR; TCRdb's copy keeps in-frame clones and lacks some. The sample holds around 500,000 clones, 88% seen once. Specimen: PBMCs or T cells enriched from blood (not recorded which). These receptors all stem from a woman aged 60-75 years who had recovered from COVID-19.

The chain recombines TRBV6-1 with TRBJ2-6, with D possibly being TRBD1 (6 bases). The ends were cut back, 3 bases at V and 4 bases at J, with 10 bases in the middle. Germline V CDR1 and CDR2: MNHNS, SASEGT. The CDR3 covers 15 residues. For the CDR3, the DNA is TGTGCCAGCAGTGATTTAGGGGGAGGGGCCAACGTCCTGACTTTC. Translation gives CASSDLGGGANVLTF.

The J gene is TRBJ1-1, the V gene TRBV24-1, with 8 bases that match TRBD1. J was trimmed by 4 bases and V by 3 bases; bases with no gene match: 3. Germline CDR1 and CDR2: KGHDR and SFDVKD. The CDR3 has 14 amino acids. This chain's CDR3 is CATSDPDRGTEAFF. The CDR3 nucleotides are TGTGCCACCAGTGATCCCGACAGGGGCACTGAAGCTTTCTTT.

This chain connects TRBV18 to TRBJ1-6, with 10 bases lining up with TRBD1. This CDR3 has 17 residues. CDR1 KGHSH and CDR2 LQKENI come from the germline V gene. V was clipped by 6 bases and J by 7 bases; unmatched bases: 12. The DNA for the CDR3 is TGTGCCAGCTCTGAGGTGCTTAGGACAGGGGGAAATTCACCCCTCCACTTT. This codes for CASSEVLRTGGNSPLHF.

CDR3 protein: CASSYWGQAGSDTQYF. DNA for the CDR3: TGTGCCAGCAGTTATTGGGGACAGGCTGGTTCAGATACGCAGTATTTT. The chain employs TRBV6-2 or TRBV6-3 and TRBJ2-3; 8 bases align to TRBD1. Germline assignment: CDR1 MNHEY and CDR2 SVGEGT. This CDR3 has 16 amino acids. Trimming took 3 bases from V and 4 from J; bases not matched to a gene: 9.

This chain uses TRBV2 with TRBJ2-7; D is perhaps TRBD1 (6 bases). The V gene lost 7 bases and the J gene lost 2 bases, with 12 bases spanning the gap. Germline CDR1 and CDR2: SNHLY and FYNNEI. The CDR3 length is 13 residues. The CDR3 region is CASTDRSTYEQYV. The CDR3, as DNA: TGTGCCAGCACCGACAGGTCCACCTACGAGCAGTACGTC.

V gene TRBV12-5 combines with J gene TRBJ2-3, with TRBD1 matching over 7 bases. The CDR3 runs to 15 residues. CDR1 LGHNT and CDR2 FRNRAP come from the germline V gene. J lost 6 bases, V lost 1 base, and 7 bases had no gene match. This CDR3 reads CASGLEGTVGDTQYF. The DNA for the CDR3 is TGTGCTAGTGGTTTGGAAGGGACAGTAGGGGATACGCAGTATTTT.

This chain joins TRBV24-1 and TRBJ1-2, with D tentatively TRBD1 (6 bases). The CDR3 is 14 residues long. V lost 6 bases and J lost 0, with 10 bases in between. Germline V lookup: CDR1 KGHDR, CDR2 SFDVKD. CDR3 protein: CATSSAGANYGYTF. For the CDR3, the DNA is TGTGCCACCAGTTCTGCAGGGGCTAACTATGGCTACACCTTC.

The CDR3 nucleotides are TGTGCCAGCAGTGAAGGGGGACAGGGGAACACTGAAGCTTTCTTT. The encoded protein is CASSEGGQGNTEAFF. The chain is built from TRBV2 and TRBJ1-1; 9 nucleotides align to TRBD1. The CDR3 has 15 amino acids. V lost 1 base and J lost 1; bases outside the gene matches: 1. Germline V CDR1 and CDR2: SNHLY, FYNNEI. The full variable domain, rest sourced from reference TRBV2 and TRBJ1-1, is EPEVTQTPSHQVTQMGQEVILRCVPISNHLYFYWYRQILGQKVEFLVSFYNNEISEKSEIFDDQFSVERPDGSNFTLKIRSTKLEDSAMYFCASSEGGQGNTEAFFGQGTRLTVV.

This sequence joins TRBV3-1 (or the pseudogene TRBV3-2) and TRBJ1-2; D not certain. V lost 1 base and J 5 bases, leaving 11 bases between the germline ends. CDR3 length: 14 amino acids. Germline V lookup: CDR1 LGHDT, CDR2 YNNKEL (reference sequence). The CDR3 is CASSQVRGGYGYTF. The DNA for the CDR3 is TGTGCCAGCAGCCAAGTTCGGGGTGGGTATGGCTACACCTTC.

To note about this clone: The same CDR3 arises from other DNA sequences in this sample as well. The genes are TRBV28 and TRBJ1-2, with a tentative D call TRBD1 (5 bases). This CDR3 has 13 amino acids. V was trimmed by 2 bases and J by 4 bases, leaving 8 bases between them. Germline values: CDR1 MDHEN, CDR2 SYDVKM. CDR3 loop: CASSLGGGYGYTF. CDR3 nucleotide sequence: TGTGCCAGCAGTTTAGGGGGGGGCTATGGCTACACCTTC.

The chain has TRBV20-1 and TRBJ2-1; D call uncertain. The CDR3 covers 11 residues. Germline CDR1 reads DFQATT; CDR2 reads SNEGSKA (reference sequence). Deletions cut 0 bases from V and 12 bases from J, with 9 bases between. The CDR3 nucleotides are TGCAGTGCTAGAGATGGTCGGTGGCAGTTCTTC. Encoded protein: CSARDGRWQFF.

The chain combines TRBV27 with TRBJ2-3; D perhaps matches TRBD1 (6 bases). V was cut by 3 bases and J by 5 bases, with 30 bases left in between. CDR1 and CDR2 (germline): MNHEY, SMNVEV (reference sequence). The CDR3 covers 20 residues. In DNA form, the CDR3 reads TGTGCCAGCAGTTTGCGAGGTACCCGGGACACCTATCCGGGCGGAGATACGCAGTATTTT. This gives the protein CASSLRGTRDTYPGGDTQYF.

The chain carries TRBV2 and TRBJ1-2, with TRBD1 matching 8 bases. V was clipped by 8 bases and J by 4 bases; unmatched bases: 9. Looked up from germline, CDR1 is SNHLY and CDR2 is FYNNEI. The CDR3 runs 14 residues. This chain's CDR3 is CASANRGTGYGYTF. CDR3 coding DNA: TGTGCCAGCGCAAACAGGGGGACAGGCTATGGCTACACCTTC.

The CDR3 here is CASRPLTGASQPQHF. CDR3 bases: TGTGCAAGTCGCCCACTGACAGGGGCAAGTCAGCCCCAGCATTTT. V gene TRBV12-2 combines with J gene TRBJ1-5; the table's D call, TRBD1, has no DNA check behind it. TRBV12-2 counts as a pseudogene. This CDR3 comprises 15 residues.

In DNA form, the CDR3 reads TGTGCCAGCAGTGTGGGACAGGGTCCCTACAATGAGCAGTTCTTC. It translates to CASSVGQGPYNEQFF. The V gene is TRBV2, the J gene TRBJ2-1, with 9 bases lining up with TRBD1. The CDR3 is 15 amino acids. Trimming at V came to 4 bases and at J to 2 bases, leaving 3 bases not matched to a gene. Germline loops: CDR1 SNHLY, CDR2 FYNNEI. Full variable domain (rest looked up from reference TRBV2 and TRBJ2-1): EPEVTQTPSHQVTQMGQEVILRCVPISNHLYFYWYRQILGQKVEFLVSFYNNEISEKSEIFDDQFSVERPDGSNFTLKIRSTKLEDSAMYFCASSVGQGPYNEQFFGPGTRLTVL.

In this sample, this clone turned up once. A read error may explain this, as a much larger clone is one base away. The same CDR3 is also encoded by other DNA sequences in this sample. This chain joins TRBV28 and TRBJ2-2, with 9 bases identical to TRBD2. This CDR3 has 17 amino acids. The V gene's germline CDR1 is MDHEN and CDR2 SYDVKM. The CDR3: CPSSLSGGGAFIGELFF. The CDR3 nucleotides are TGTCCCAGCAGTTTATCCGGCGGGGGGGCGTTCATCGGGGAGCTGTTTTTT.

This chain joins TRBV11-2 and TRBJ2-3; D gene ambiguous. This CDR3 region has 16 residues. The germline V gene encodes CDR1 SGHAT and CDR2 FQNNGV. V was cut by 3 bases and J by 0 bases, with 13 bases left in between. The CDR3, as DNA: TGTGCCAGCAGCTTCCCAGGCTGGCTTAGCACAGATACGCAGTATTTT. Residues: CASSFPGWLSTDTQYF.

The J gene is TRBJ2-7, the V gene TRBV6-5, with TRBD1 identical over 9 bases. After removal of 8 bases from V and 3 bases from J, the junction contained 5 bases not matched to a gene. There are 13 residues in the CDR3. Germline CDR1 reads MNHEY; CDR2 reads SVGAGI. CDR3 bases: TGTGCCAGCCGGACAGGGGCCCTCTACGAGCAGTACGTC. Its translation is CASRTGALYEQYV.

V is TRBV30 and J is TRBJ1-2; D is perhaps TRBD1 (6 bases). Trimming removed 2 bases from V and 5 bases from J, with 15 bases in between. The germline V gene encodes CDR1 GTSNPN and CDR2 SVGIG (reference sequence). This CDR3 region has 14 residues. The CDR3 region is CAWSRGGSQYGYTF. CDR3 nucleotide sequence: TGTGCCTGGAGTAGAGGGGGATCGCAGTATGGCTACACCTTC.

The genes are TRBV7-2 and TRBJ2-2, with 15 bases identical to TRBD2. The CDR3 runs to 18 residues. Per the germline V gene, CDR1 is SGHTA and CDR2 is FQGNSA. V was pared by 8 bases and J by 7 bases, with 14 bases of the junction left unmatched. The CDR3 reads CASRRPGLAGGPIGELFF. CDR3 nucleotide sequence: TGTGCCAGCCGACGCCCCGGACTAGCGGGGGGGCCGATCGGGGAGCTGTTTTTT.